These 24 T cell receptor beta chains came from one sample sequenced in a study of monozygotic twins with inflammatory bowel disease (dated by TCRdb to between 2018 and 2021). Library preparation employed 5' RACE. The instrument given in TCRdb is Illumina HiSeq 2500. After the reads were reprocessed by TCRdb, one entry was made per CDR3 protein sequence, with no DNA. This sample's clone table shows approximately 330,000 distinct CDR3 sequences. Clones ranked in the top ten supply 2% to 2.5% of the sample. Sequencing was done on a sample of blood. All receptors derive from a human donor with ulcerative colitis or Crohn's disease, or a healthy co-twin of an affected twin (not recorded which).

The chain links TRBV5-1 to TRBJ2-5; the D gene TCRdb calls, TRBD2, cannot be checked with no DNA. The V gene's germline CDR1 is SGHRS and CDR2 YFSETQ. There are 16 residues in the CDR3. The CDR3 loop is CASRLRTSGIPETQYF.

The gene calls are TRBV29-1 and TRBJ2-7; TCRdb names TRBD1, which stays unverified in the absence of DNA. This CDR3 spans 11 amino acids. Germline V lookup: CDR1 SQVTM, CDR2 ANQGSEA. The CDR3 sequence: CSTEEGREQYF.

The gene calls are TRBV6-1 and TRBJ2-4. CDR3 size: 17 residues. The germline V gene encodes CDR1 MNHNS and CDR2 SASEGT. CDR3: CASSEAWRRLAKNIQYF.

The chain's CDR3 is CASRNPGGSSYNEQFF. The genes are TRBV4-1 and TRBJ2-1; absent DNA, TCRdb's TRBD1 call cannot be checked. There are 16 residues in the CDR3. The V gene's germline CDR1 is MGHRA and CDR2 YSYEKL.

The chain uses TRBV12-3 or TRBV12-4 and TRBJ1-2; absent DNA, TCRdb's TRBD1 call cannot be checked. This CDR3 has 15 residues. CDR3: CASSSTGRVAYGYTF.

The CDR3 region is CASVRGGSRETQYF. The chain employs TRBV28 and TRBJ2-5; as DNA is missing, the TRBD1 call by TCRdb cannot be tested. CDR1 is MDHEN, CDR2 SYDVKM, per germline. This CDR3 contains 14 residues.

The chain carries TRBV24-1 and TRBJ2-1; TCRdb's D call of TRBD2 is untestable without DNA. The CDR3 totals 18 residues. The V gene's germline CDR1 is KGHDR and CDR2 SFDVKD. CDR3 sequence: CATSDPSGRAGGGDEQFF.

The chain employs TRBV6-2 or TRBV6-3 and TRBJ2-4. Germline V gene data show CDR1 as MNHEY and CDR2 as SVGEGT. The CDR3 extends over 19 amino acids. The CDR3: CASSYSRTETLLAKNIQYF.

This sequence joins TRBV6-1 and TRBJ1-5; checking the TCRdb D call of TRBD1 is not possible without DNA. This CDR3 is built from 18 residues. CDR1 is MNHNS, CDR2 SASEGT, per germline. The CDR3 sequence is CASSELGRGKGGNQPQHF.

CDR3 amino acids: CASSLSRGDTYEQYF. J is TRBJ2-7 and V is TRBV27; TCRdb picks TRBD2, but there is no DNA to check that call. CDR1 is MNHEY and CDR2 is SMNVEV in the germline V gene (reference sequence). The CDR3 covers 15 residues.

This chain uses TRBV30 with TRBJ2-5. The CDR3 loop spans 12 amino acids. Germline V gene data show CDR1 as GTSNPN and CDR2 as SVGIG (reference sequence). The CDR3: CAWQGFQETQYF. Together with reference TRBV30 and TRBJ2-5, the CDR3 gives the full variable domain: SQTIHQWPATLVQPVGSPLSLECTVEGTSNPNLYWYRQAAGRGLQLLFYSVGIGQISSEVPQNLSASRPQDRQFILSSKKLLLSDSGFYLCAWQGFQETQYFGPGTRLLVL.

The gene calls are TRBV7-9 and TRBJ2-6. CDR1 is SEHNR and CDR2 is FQNEAQ in the germline V gene (reference sequence). This CDR3 comprises 14 residues. The CDR3 sequence is CASLLVAGANVLTF.

This chain uses TRBV7-9 with TRBJ1-1. Germline-derived CDR1 and CDR2 are SEHNR and FQNEAQ (reference sequence). The CDR3 has 14 residues. CDR3 protein: CASSLAVVDTEAFF.

The rearrangement joins TRBV15 to TRBJ1-2. The CDR3 is 13 amino acids. Germline V lookup: CDR1 LNHNV, CDR2 YYDKDF (reference sequence). Here the CDR3 reads CATSSTRVREHTF.

The chain uses TRBV20-1 and TRBJ2-3; there is no DNA to check the TCRdb D call of TRBD2. CDR1 is DFQATT and CDR2 is SNEGSKA in the germline V gene (reference sequence). This CDR3 contains 19 residues. Here the CDR3 reads CSAWDSGTSGSLTADTQYF.

V is TRBV11-2 and J is TRBJ1-1. CDR1 SGHAT and CDR2 FQNNGV come from the germline V gene. CDR3 length: 18 residues. The CDR3 spells CASSLVSLDSYMNTEAFF.

This chain's CDR3 is CASSLSPPRPGLGNAEAFF. This rearrangement joins TRBV11-2 to TRBJ1-1; checking the TCRdb D call of TRBD1 is not possible without DNA. The CDR3 is 19 amino acids. Germline CDR1 and CDR2: SGHAT and FQNNGV.

V usage is TRBV5-1 and J usage is TRBJ1-2; TCRdb's D call, TRBD1, is unchecked because there is no DNA. In germline, CDR1 is SGHRS, CDR2 YFSETQ. This CDR3 is 14 amino acids long. CDR3 protein: CASSLDPGTYGYTF.

The chain has TRBV7-9 and TRBJ1-3. This CDR3 spans 11 amino acids. Germline V gene data show CDR1 as SEHNR and CDR2 as FQNEAQ (reference sequence). The CDR3 sequence: CASSLGNTIYF.

The chain couples TRBV5-1 to TRBJ1-1; as DNA is missing, the TRBD1 call by TCRdb cannot be tested. The CDR3 extends over 19 amino acids. In germline, CDR1 is SGHRS, CDR2 YFSETQ. CDR3 sequence: CASSRNPDRPGRGNTEAFF.

The chain recombines TRBV6-1 with TRBJ2-2; TCRdb gives TRBD2 as the D gene, but with no DNA this cannot be confirmed. The CDR3 totals 15 residues. In germline, CDR1 is MNHNS, CDR2 SASEGT. CDR3 sequence: CASSRPSGGTGELFF.

The chain uses TRBV12-3 or TRBV12-4 and TRBJ2-7. The CDR3 contains 12 residues. CDR3 loop: CASSLQVYEQYF.

CDR3 amino acids: CASKAEARLGEKLFF. The chain combines TRBV27 with TRBJ1-4. Germline CDR1 is MNHEY and CDR2 is SMNVEV (reference sequence). CDR3 length: 15 amino acids.

The chain links TRBV12-5 to TRBJ1-3. The germline gives CDR1 LGHNT, CDR2 FRNRAP. The CDR3 has 13 amino acids. CDR3 loop: CASMSGSGNTIYF. Drawing the rest from reference TRBV12-5 and TRBJ1-3, the complete variable domain is DARVTQTPRHKVTEMGQEVTMRCQPILGHNTVFWYRQTMMQGLELLAYFRNRAPLDDSGMPKDRFSAEMPDATLATLKIQPSEPRDSAVYFCASMSGSGNTIYFGEGSWLTVV.